The clone carrying this TCR beta chain was seen ten or more times. Amplification targeted TCR beta CDR3 regions from RNA transcripts. First-round RT-PCR targeting the TCR CDR3 was performed with the HTBI primer set. TCRdb redid the calling of the multiplex PCR reads with MiXCR, one entry per CDR3 protein. The data hold under 200,000 distinct CDR3 sequences, with approximately 9% observed a single time. These data are taken from a study of T cells in Graves' hyperthyroidism and ophthalmopathy. Criteria for exclusion of patients were uncontrolled infection, other autoimmune disease, pregnancy or lactation. On the basis of clinical symptoms, serum thyroxine and TRAb, thyroid ultrasound and orbital computed tomography, diagnoses were made. This sample holds PBMCs from roughly 10 ml fresh peripheral blood. The CDR3 totals 15 residues. The V gene lost 3 bases and the J gene lost 0 bases, with 8 bases spanning the gap. The V gene's germline CDR1 is SNHLY and CDR2 FYNNEI.

The receptor was derived from a woman between 18 and 29 years old with Graves' hyperthyroidism that later progressed to Graves' ophthalmopathy. Source material: blood. This rearrangement joins TRBV2 to TRBJ2-2; no firm D call. The DNA for the CDR3 is TGTGCCAGCAGTGAGGTCCGGTCGAACACCGGGGAGCTGTTTTTT. As protein: CASSEVRSNTGELFF. Looking up the rest from reference TRBV2 and TRBJ2-2 gives the full variable domain: EPEVTQTPSHQVTQMGQEVILRCVPISNHLYFYWYRQILGQKVEFLVSFYNNEISEKSEIFDDQFSVERPDGSNFTLKIRSTKLEDSAMYFCASSEVRSNTGELFFGEGSRLTVL.